The 23 T cell receptor beta chains given below trace back to one sample, sequenced in a study of shared clonotypes between healthy human individuals. Clones were read by immunoSEQ multiplex PCR, and TCRdb kept only the in-frame ones, dropping some. The data show roughly 2.2 million clones, about 90% seen once. What was sequenced was naive CD4+ T cells from PBMCs. Subset of the sample: CD45RA+ positively selected. These receptors came from a man aged 18 to 29 in good health. Some clones in this sample may be carry-over from other donors' samples.

This chain connects TRBV29-1 to TRBJ2-1, with TRBD1 as a possible D gene (6 bases). Trimming left V 7 bases short and J 4 bases short, with 14 bases between. The CDR3 consists of 13 residues. CDR1 SQVTM and CDR2 ANQGSEA come from the germline V gene. CDR3 nucleotides: TGCAGCGCGGACAGTCTCTTTTACAATGAGCAGTTCTTC. Protein: CSADSLFYNEQFF.

The chain carries TRBV18 and TRBJ2-2; D unclear. The CDR3 runs 12 residues. Germline CDR1 and CDR2: KGHSH and LQKENI. The V gene lost 2 bases and the J gene lost 7 bases, with 5 bases spanning the gap. The CDR3 reads CASSPMNGELFF. In DNA, the CDR3 is TGTGCCAGCTCACCAATGAACGGGGAGCTGTTTTTT.

This clone has only one observation. The CDR3 nucleotides read TGTGCCAGCAGCATGCGGACAGTTAGGGGAAACACCATATATTTT. This codes for CASSMRTVRGNTIYF. V gene TRBV5-6 combines with J gene TRBJ1-3; TRBD1 might be the D (6 bases). The V gene lost 4 bases and the J gene lost 4 bases, with 15 bases spanning the gap. The CDR3 extends over 15 amino acids. The germline gives CDR1 SGHDT, CDR2 YYEEEE.

Only one count was recorded for this clone. The rearrangement uses TRBV7-9 and TRBJ2-7, with 10 nucleotides matching TRBD2. CDR3 length equals 15 residues. CDR1 is SEHNR, CDR2 FQNEAQ, per germline (reference sequence). V lost 6 bases to trimming and J lost 6 bases; unmatched junction nucleotides: 11. The CDR3 sequence: CASRSSGLAGVEQYF. The CDR3 bases are TGTGCCAGCAGGTCCTCGGGGCTAGCGGGAGTCGAGCAGTACTTC.

Comment on this clone: This CDR3 is also generated by other DNA sequences in the sample. J is TRBJ2-3 and V is TRBV7-2, with no clear D. Trimming removed 1 base from V and 4 bases from J, with 9 bases in between. CDR1 and CDR2 from the germline V gene are SGHTA and FQGNSA. The CDR3 is 14 residues long. The CDR3 DNA sequence: TGTGCCAGCAGCTTAGATTCCCGGGCAGATACGCAGTATTTT. Translation: CASSLDSRADTQYF. Looking up the rest from reference TRBV7-2 and TRBJ2-3 gives the full variable domain: GAGVSQSPSNKVTEKGKDVELRCDPISGHTALYWYRQSLGQGLEFLIYFQGNSAPDKSGLPSDRFSAERTGGSVSTLTIQRTQQEDSAVYLCASSLDSRADTQYFGPGTRLTVL.

V gene TRBV5-4 combines with J gene TRBJ2-2; the D gene is possibly TRBD1 (6 bases). V was shortened by 4 bases and J by 5 bases, with 15 bases between the two germline ends. CDR3 length: 15 residues. Per germline, CDR1 SGHNT and CDR2 YYREEE (reference sequence). The CDR3: CASSRTVQGTGELFF. The DNA of the CDR3 is TGTGCCAGCAGCCGAACCGTCCAGGGGACCGGGGAGCTGTTTTTT.

The chain carries TRBV21-1 and TRBJ2-3; TRBD2, as called in the table, went unchecked against the DNA. TRBV21-1 is a recognized pseudogene. The CDR3 has 16 amino acids. This CDR3 reads CASSARDSSSTDTQYF. The CDR3 coding sequence is TGTGCCAGCAGCGCCCGGGACTCTTCTTCCACAGATACGCAGTATTTT.

This chain joins TRBV28 and TRBJ1-4; D not resolved. The germline V gene encodes CDR1 MDHEN and CDR2 SYDVKM. The CDR3 is made up of 15 amino acids. V lost 5 bases, J lost 0 bases, and 10 bases lay in between. The CDR3 protein is CASSPAEATNEKLFF. CDR3 DNA sequence: TGTGCCAGCAGTCCAGCGGAGGCAACTAATGAAAAACTGTTTTTT.

The sample holds one count of this clone. V is TRBV9 and J is TRBJ1-1; tentative D call: TRBD1 (6 bases). Germline CDR1 and CDR2: SGDLS and YYNGEE. The V gene lost 4 bases and the J gene lost 0 bases, with 19 bases spanning the gap. This CDR3 has 17 amino acids. The CDR3 spells CASSPGAVGGMNTEAFF. CDR3 in DNA: TGTGCCAGCAGCCCGGGGGCGGTAGGAGGTATGAACACTGAAGCTTTCTTT.

This clone has a single count. V gene TRBV10-3 combines with J gene TRBJ1-4, with TRBD1 matching 8 bases. The germline V gene has CDR1 ENHRY and CDR2 SYGVKD. CDR3 size: 13 residues. V was clipped by 6 bases and J by 7 bases; unmatched bases: 4. CDR3 region: CAIRDREIEKLFF. Here the CDR3 DNA reads TGTGCCATCAGGGACAGGGAGATTGAAAAACTGTTTTTT.

This chain links TRBV7-2 with TRBJ2-6; D unclear. CDR1 SGHTA and CDR2 FQGNSA come from the germline V gene. CDR3 length: 16 amino acids. Trimming stripped 1 base from V and 0 bases from J, with 7 bases between. This CDR3 is CASSLEGISGANVLTF. The CDR3, as DNA: TGTGCCAGCAGCTTAGAAGGAATCTCTGGGGCCAACGTCCTGACTTTC.

This clone is a singleton in its sample. J is TRBJ2-5 and V is TRBV29-1; D is unresolved. With the DNA end fitting TRBJ2-7 better, the J assignment may be wrong. This CDR3 comprises 13 residues. Germline V gives CDR1 SQVTM, CDR2 ANQGSEA. CDR3 loop: CSVARLPGYEQYF. The CDR3 DNA reads as TGCAGCGTTGCCCGACTTCCCGGCTACGAGCAGTACTTC.

The V and J genes are TRBV30 and TRBJ2-1; D call uncertain. Deletions cut 3 bases from V and 5 bases from J, with 14 bases between. The length of the CDR3 is 14 residues. Looked up from germline, CDR1 is GTSNPN and CDR2 is SVGIG (reference sequence). CDR3 sequence reads: CAWSYLSQHNEQFF. The CDR3 DNA is TGTGCCTGGAGCTACCTAAGCCAGCACAATGAGCAGTTCTTC.

The chain links TRBV6-5 to TRBJ2-5; 7 bases are a match to TRBD1. CDR1 and CDR2 from the germline V gene are MNHEY and SVGAGI. Losses at the gene ends were 6 bases for V and 6 bases for J; bases not matched to a gene: 7. This CDR3 comprises 13 residues. In nucleotides, the CDR3 is TGTGCCAGCAGCCCTCCGGGACAGAAGACCCAGTACTTC. Its protein product is CASSPPGQKTQYF.

This clone was seen once. The genes are TRBV2 and TRBJ1-4; no firm D call. Germline CDR1 is SNHLY and CDR2 is FYNNEI. Trimming took off 6 bases at V and 4 bases at J, with 12 bases between the two ends. The CDR3 is made up of 14 amino acids. CDR3: CASRARGLNEKLFF. CDR3 nucleotides: TGTGCCAGCAGGGCCCGCGGGCTTAATGAAAAACTGTTTTTT.

This sequence joins TRBV28 and TRBJ1-1, with D possibly TRBD1 on 5 matching bases. The CDR3 is made up of 13 amino acids. The germline V and J ends were trimmed by 6 bases and 2 bases, with 10 bases remaining between them. Germline CDR1 MDHEN, CDR2 SYDVKM. The CDR3 bases are TGTGCCAGCAGAGGACGGACAAACACTGAAGCTTTCTTT. It translates to CASRGRTNTEAFF.

The V and J genes are TRBV6-6 and TRBJ1-5; no clear D gene. Germline CDR1 and CDR2: MNHNY and SVGAGI (reference sequence). The V gene lost 7 bases and the J gene lost 0 bases, with 7 bases spanning the gap. The CDR3 runs 13 residues. CDR3 sequence: CASNEYSNQPQHF. The CDR3 DNA reads as TGTGCCAGCAACGAGTATAGCAATCAGCCCCAGCATTTT.

The chain couples TRBV27 to TRBJ2-1, with 10 bases lining up with TRBD2. CDR3 length: 15 residues. Germline trimming cut 8 bases from V and 8 bases from J; bases unmatched to any gene: 12. In germline, CDR1 is MNHEY, CDR2 SMNVEV (reference sequence). CDR3: CASATYLAGVYEQFF. CDR3 sequence (DNA): TGTGCCAGCGCCACTTATCTAGCGGGAGTCTATGAGCAGTTCTTC.

As concerns this clone: In the same sample, other DNA sequences code for this CDR3. The chain carries TRBV28 and TRBJ1-3; 8 bases are shared with TRBD1. V was pared by 4 bases and J by 2 bases, with 1 base of the junction left unmatched. The CDR3 consists of 14 residues. Germline V gene data show CDR1 as MDHEN and CDR2 as SYDVKM. CDR3 protein: CASSSTGAGNTIYF. In DNA, the CDR3 is TGTGCCAGCAGTTCGACAGGGGCTGGAAACACCATATATTTT.

The gene calls are TRBV27 and TRBJ2-7; 9 positions match TRBD1. Germline-derived CDR1 and CDR2 are MNHEY and SMNVEV (reference sequence). The length of the CDR3 is 17 residues. J gave up 3 bases and V 3 bases, and 12 bases lay outside the gene matches. The DNA of the CDR3 is TGTGCCAGCAGTTTCATATCCGGGGGACAGGGAATCTACGAGCAGTACTTC. Amino acid sequence: CASSFISGGQGIYEQYF.

This clone was observed once. The V and J genes are TRBV28 and TRBJ2-2, with 8 bases identical to TRBD1. The V segment lost 8 bases and the J segment 6 bases; nucleotides outside the gene matches: 5. The CDR3 is made up of 13 amino acids. Germline CDR1 reads MDHEN; CDR2 reads SYDVKM. DNA of the CDR3: TGTGCCAGCGGGACAGGTGATCCCGGGGAGCTGTTTTTT. Amino acids: CASGTGDPGELFF. The whole variable domain, filled in from reference TRBV28 and TRBJ2-2, reads DVKVTQSSRYLVKRTGEKVFLECVQDMDHENMFWYRQDPGLGLRLIYFSYDVKMKEKGDIPEGYSVSREKKERFSLILESASTNQTSMYLCASGTGDPGELFFGEGSRLTVL.

This chain uses TRBV18 with TRBJ2-3, with a tentative D call TRBD1 (7 bases). Germline V CDR1 and CDR2: KGHSH, LQKENI. Trimming pared 2 bases from V and 4 bases from J, leaving 16 bases between. CDR3 length: 16 amino acids. The CDR3 reads CASSPRGRGASDTQYF. CDR3 bases: TGTGCCAGCTCACCAAGAGGCAGGGGGGCCTCAGATACGCAGTATTTT.

The genes are TRBV5-1 and TRBJ2-1; possible D gene TRBD1, 6 bases. With 4 bases removed from V and 4 bases from J, the gap between germline ends came to 18 bases. The CDR3 extends over 16 amino acids. The germline CDR1 and CDR2 sequences are SGHRS and YFSETQ. CDR3: CASSIPEAGVYNEQFF. The CDR3 DNA follows: TGCGCCAGCAGCATACCGGAGGCAGGGGTGTACAATGAGCAGTTCTTC.